Following are 16 T cell receptor beta chains from one sample sequenced in a study of CD8 T cells in Susac syndrome. Reverse transcription of about 0.45 to 1 ug RNA used random hexamers. Via MiXCR, TCRdb re-called the immunoSEQ multiplex PCR reads, giving one row per CDR3 protein. The table shows 150,000 to 200,000 distinct CDR3 sequences, with over 85% occurring only once. Sample: CD4+ T cells from PBMCs. The receptors stem from a human donor with multiple sclerosis.

The rearrangement links TRBV6-2 or TRBV6-3 to TRBJ2-2, with D maybe TRBD1 (6 bases). This CDR3 spans 16 amino acids. CDR1 and CDR2 from the germline V gene are MNHEY and SVGEGT. V was shortened by 5 bases and J by 7 bases, with 20 bases between the two germline ends. CDR3 nucleotides: TGTGCCAGCAGTCGCACCGGGACACCAATGGTCGGGGAGCTGTTTTTT. Translated: CASSRTGTPMVGELFF.

This rearrangement joins TRBV20-1 to TRBJ1-2; the D gene is possibly TRBD1 (5 bases). CDR1 DFQATT and CDR2 SNEGSKA come from the germline V gene (reference sequence). This CDR3 is built from 13 residues. V lost 3 bases and J lost 5, with 13 bases in between. The CDR3 DNA sequence: TGCAGTGCTAGGGATATGACAGCATATGGCTACACCTTC. It yields the protein CSARDMTAYGYTF.

The table lists this clonotype with a count of one. J is TRBJ2-2 and V is TRBV24-1; D ambiguous. The V end lost 5 bases, the J end lost 0 bases, and 6 bases lay between the germline ends. The CDR3 sequence is 14 residues long. The germline V gene has CDR1 KGHDR and CDR2 SFDVKD. The CDR3 bases are TGTGCCACCAGTGGTTACCCGAACACCGGGGAGCTGTTTTTT. Translating gives CATSGYPNTGELFF.

The rearrangement joins TRBV7-2 to TRBJ1-2; no reliable D call. Germline CDR1 reads SGHTA; CDR2 reads FQGNSA. This CDR3 contains 14 residues. The ends were cut back, 1 base at V and 0 bases at J, with 6 bases in the middle. The CDR3 sequence: CASSLEGANYGYTF. In nucleotides, the CDR3 is TGTGCCAGCAGCTTAGAGGGAGCTAACTATGGCTACACCTTC.

This clonotype showed up just once. This chain joins TRBV5-1 and TRBJ1-2, with D unclear. CDR3 size: 14 residues. The germline gives CDR1 SGHRS, CDR2 YFSETQ. V lost 9 bases, J lost 3 bases, and 18 bases lay in between. The CDR3: CATGVGFEDYGYTF. In nucleotides, the CDR3 is TGCGCCACCGGGGTAGGGTTTGAAGACTATGGCTACACCTTC.

The chain recombines TRBV18 with TRBJ2-1, with TRBD1 as a possible D gene (6 bases). The germline gives CDR1 KGHSH, CDR2 LQKENI. Trimming removed 0 bases at V and 0 bases at J, with 21 bases between. The CDR3 length is 20 residues. CDR3: CASSPPGAQLLLSSYNEQFF. CDR3 DNA: TGTGCCAGCTCACCACCGGGGGCACAGCTCCTCCTGAGCTCCTACAATGAGCAGTTCTTC.

The rearrangement links TRBV7-2 to TRBJ2-7; TRBD1 agrees at 9 bases. This CDR3 spans 14 amino acids. Trimming took 5 bases from V and 6 from J; bases not matched to a gene: 8. Germline lookup yields CDR1 SGHTA and CDR2 FQGNSA. The CDR3 spells CASSPFRDRVEQYF. CDR3 nucleotide sequence: TGTGCCAGCAGCCCTTTCCGGGACAGGGTCGAGCAGTACTTC.

CDR3 residues: CASSSGRAGANVLTF. The CDR3 DNA follows: TGTGCCAGCAGTTCCGGGCGTGCCGGGGCCAACGTCCTGACTTTC. The chain carries TRBV6-1 and TRBJ2-6; D gene unclear. The CDR3 loop spans 15 amino acids. The V end lost 5 bases, the J end lost 4 bases, and 12 bases lay between the germline ends. Germline assignment: CDR1 MNHNS and CDR2 SASEGT.

The chain recombines TRBV5-6 with TRBJ2-2; D is undetermined. Germline values: CDR1 SGHDT, CDR2 YYEEEE. V was trimmed by 0 bases and J by 3 bases, leaving 6 bases between them. The CDR3 consists of 14 residues. The CDR3 sequence is CASSLGDYTGELFF. The CDR3 region has the DNA TGTGCCAGCAGCTTGGGGGATTACACCGGGGAGCTGTTTTTT.

The chain combines TRBV6-5 with TRBJ1-2, with D uncertain. The V gene's germline CDR1 is MNHEY and CDR2 SVGAGI. This CDR3 is built from 15 residues. Trimming stripped 0 bases from V and 3 bases from J, with 11 bases between. Written as DNA, the CDR3 is TGTGCCAGCAGTTACTCACAAGTCCTCCACTATGGCTACACCTTC. Translating it yields CASSYSQVLHYGYTF.

V gene TRBV19 combines with J gene TRBJ2-2; weak D call: TRBD1 (5 bases). V lost 2 bases, J lost 1 base, and 5 bases lay in between. The CDR3 has 14 amino acids. Germline V CDR1 and CDR2: LNHDA, SQIVND (reference sequence). The CDR3 coding sequence is TGTGCCAGTAGTATAAGGGGGAACACCGGGGAGCTGTTTTTT. It translates to CASSIRGNTGELFF.

V is TRBV29-1 and J is TRBJ2-3; TRBD2 matches 8 bases. The CDR3 has 15 amino acids. Germline V lookup: CDR1 SQVTM, CDR2 ANQGSEA. Unmatched junction bases numbered 11, after V lost 4 bases and J lost 5 bases. The CDR3 here is CSVVYFAGGVDTQYF. In DNA form, the CDR3 reads TGCAGCGTTGTGTACTTTGCGGGGGGTGTAGATACGCAGTATTTT.

This chain's CDR3 is CASSLSERNEQFF. The CDR3 DNA is TGTGCCAGCAGCTTATCTGAGCGGAATGAGCAGTTCTTC. This chain joins TRBV11-2 and TRBJ2-1, with TRBD2 as a possible D gene (5 bases). Germline loops: CDR1 SGHAT, CDR2 FQNNGV. The CDR3 is made up of 13 amino acids. V shed 2 bases and J shed 7 bases, with 9 bases lying between them.

The gene calls are TRBV30 and TRBJ2-7; 7 nucleotides line up with TRBD1. Trimming removed 7 bases from V and 0 bases from J; junction bases left unmatched: 3. The CDR3 extends over 12 amino acids. From germline, CDR1 is GTSNPN and CDR2 SVGIG (reference sequence). CDR3 sequence (DNA): TGTGCCTACAGGGACAGCTCCTACGAGCAGTACTTC. Translated, it gives CAYRDSSYEQYF.

This chain connects TRBV29-1 to TRBJ1-2, with 7 bases that match TRBD1. This CDR3 spans 13 amino acids. J lost 2 bases, V lost 6 bases, and 6 bases had no gene match. Germline V lookup: CDR1 SQVTM, CDR2 ANQGSEA. Here the CDR3 reads CSVADRVNYGYTF. Written as DNA, the CDR3 is TGCAGCGTAGCTGACAGGGTAAACTATGGCTACACCTTC.

This chain uses TRBV6-2 or TRBV6-3 with TRBJ2-5; D is uncertain. Germline CDR1 reads MNHEY; CDR2 reads SVGEGT. The CDR3 totals 14 residues. V lost 2 bases, J lost 0 bases, and 7 bases lay in between. The chain's CDR3 is CASSYPLYQETQYF. Written as DNA, the CDR3 is TGTGCCAGCAGTTACCCCCTGTACCAAGAGACCCAGTACTTC.